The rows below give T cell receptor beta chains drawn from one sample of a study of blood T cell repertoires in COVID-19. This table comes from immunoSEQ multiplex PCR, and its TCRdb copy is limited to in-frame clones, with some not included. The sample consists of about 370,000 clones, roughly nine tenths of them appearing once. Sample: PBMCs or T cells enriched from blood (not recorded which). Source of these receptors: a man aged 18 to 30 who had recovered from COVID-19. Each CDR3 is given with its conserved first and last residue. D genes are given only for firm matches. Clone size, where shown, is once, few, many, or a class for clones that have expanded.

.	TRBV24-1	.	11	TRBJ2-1	CATSDPQKQFF	TGTGCCACCAGTGACCCACAGAAACAGTTCTTC
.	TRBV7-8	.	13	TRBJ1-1	CASSLALRKEAFF	TGTGCCAGCAGCTTAGCGCTGAGGAAGGAAGCTTTCTTT
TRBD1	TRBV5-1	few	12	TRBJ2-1	CASSLTGQGEFF	TGCGCCAGCAGCTTAACCGGACAGGGAGAGTTCTTC
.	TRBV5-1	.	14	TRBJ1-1	CASSLESGRTEAFF	TGCGCCAGCAGCTTGGAATCAGGGCGGACTGAAGCTTTCTTT
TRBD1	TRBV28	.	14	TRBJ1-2	CASSSRGRFYGYTF	TGTGCCAGCAGTTCAAGGGGGCGGTTCTATGGCTACACCTTC
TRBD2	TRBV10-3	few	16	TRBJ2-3	CAISESLTSVTDTQYF	TGTGCCATCAGTGAGTCGCTGACTAGCGTTACAGATACGCAGTATTTT
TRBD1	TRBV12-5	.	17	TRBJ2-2	CASGFLLPGQGRGELFF	TGTGCTAGTGGTTTTCTTCTACCGGGACAGGGTCGCGGGGAGCTGTTTTTT
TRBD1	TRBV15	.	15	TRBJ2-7	CATSRAQGESSEQYF	TGTGCCACCAGCAGAGCCCAGGGGGAATCTTCCGAGCAGTACTTC
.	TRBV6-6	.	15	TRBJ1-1	CASRSQGNRDTEAFF	TGTGCCAGCAGATCACAGGGAAACCGGGACACTGAAGCTTTCTTT
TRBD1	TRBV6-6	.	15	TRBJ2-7	CASSLTGVSYHEQYF	TGTGCCAGCAGTTTGACAGGGGTTTCCTACCACGAGCAGTACTTC
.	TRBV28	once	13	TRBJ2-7	CASSPNTRSEQYF	TGTGCCAGCAGTCCCAACACAAGATCCGAGCAGTACTTC
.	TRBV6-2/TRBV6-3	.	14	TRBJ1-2	CASSYSTGLSGYTF	TGTGCCAGCAGTTACTCGACAGGTCTCTCTGGCTACACCTTC
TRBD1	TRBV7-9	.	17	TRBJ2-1	CASSLGQWDRGRNEQFF	TGTGCCAGCAGCTTAGGACAATGGGACAGGGGGAGGAATGAGCAGTTCTTC
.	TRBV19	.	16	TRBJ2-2	CASSIPGLQNTGELFF	TGTGCCAGTAGTATCCCGGGACTCCAGAACACCGGGGAGCTGTTTTTT
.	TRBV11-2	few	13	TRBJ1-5	CASSLERSQPQHF	TGTGCCAGCAGCTTAGAACGGTCTCAGCCCCAGCATTTT
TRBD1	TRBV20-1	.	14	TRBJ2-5	CSASRGTGGETQYF	TGCAGTGCTAGTCGCGGGACAGGGGGAGAGACCCAGTACTTC
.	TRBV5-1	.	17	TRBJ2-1	CASSLAGGGGSNNEQFF	TGCGCCAGCAGCTTGGCCGGGGGCGGCGGGAGCAACAATGAGCAGTTCTTC
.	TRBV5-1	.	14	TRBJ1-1	CASSFSRENTEAFF	TGCGCCAGCAGCTTCTCTCGAGAGAACACTGAAGCTTTCTTT
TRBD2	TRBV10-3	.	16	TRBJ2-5	CAISEPGASGQETQYF	TGTGCCATCAGTGAGCCCGGGGCTAGCGGCCAAGAGACCCAGTACTTC
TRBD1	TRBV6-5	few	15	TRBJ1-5	CASSVGTGLNQPQHF	TGTGCCAGCAGCGTCGGGACAGGGCTCAATCAGCCCCAGCATTTT
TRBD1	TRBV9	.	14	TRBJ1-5	CASRDRGEEQPQHF	TGTGCCAGCCGGGACAGGGGGGAAGAACAGCCCCAGCATTTT
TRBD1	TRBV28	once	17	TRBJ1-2	CASSPGQGDYQNYGYTF	TGTGCCAGCAGTCCGGGACAGGGGGACTATCAAAACTATGGCTACACCTTC
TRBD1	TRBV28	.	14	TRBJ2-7	CASSTTGVEDEQYF	TGTGCCAGCAGTACTACAGGGGTTGAAGACGAGCAGTACTTC
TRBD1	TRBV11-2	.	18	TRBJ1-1	CASSFHPSGGLGNTEAFF	TGTGCCAGCAGCTTCCACCCATCAGGGGGCCTAGGGAACACTGAAGCTTTCTTT
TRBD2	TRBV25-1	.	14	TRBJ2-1	CASTLAGAYNEQFF	TGTGCCAGCACCTTAGCGGGAGCTTACAATGAGCAGTTCTTC
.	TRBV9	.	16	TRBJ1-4	CASSVETFGANEKLFF	TGTGCCAGCAGCGTAGAGACATTTGGTGCTAATGAAAAACTGTTTTTT
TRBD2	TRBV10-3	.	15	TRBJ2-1	CAISESITSGFEQFF	TGTGCCATCAGTGAGTCGATAACTAGCGGGTTTGAGCAGTTCTTC
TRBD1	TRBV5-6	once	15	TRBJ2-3	CASSPWTGIPDTQYF	TGTGCCAGCAGCCCGTGGACAGGGATTCCAGATACGCAGTATTTT
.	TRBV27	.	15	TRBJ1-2	CASSSLDSLPYGYTF	TGTGCCAGCAGTTCCTTGGACAGTCTACCCTATGGCTACACCTTC
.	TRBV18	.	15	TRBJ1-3	CASSPEYSSGNTIYF	TGTGCCAGCTCACCGGAGTATTCCTCAGGAAACACCATATATTTT
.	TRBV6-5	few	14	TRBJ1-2	CASSYSGRAHGYTF	TGTGCCAGCAGTTACTCCGGCAGGGCGCATGGCTACACCTTC
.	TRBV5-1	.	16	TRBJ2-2	CASSLGDFRGTGELFF	TGCGCCAGCAGCTTGGGAGACTTTCGAGGGACCGGGGAGCTGTTTTTT
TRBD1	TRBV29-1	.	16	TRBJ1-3	CSVEETGTGSGNTIYF	TGCAGCGTTGAAGAAACCGGGACAGGGTCTGGAAACACCATATATTTT
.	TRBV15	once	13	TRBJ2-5	CATSRDPGETQYF	TGTGCCACCAGCAGAGATCCAGGGGAGACCCAGTACTTC
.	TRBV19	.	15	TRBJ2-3	CASSTRTVSTDTQYF	TGTGCCAGTAGTACTCGGACTGTTAGCACAGATACGCAGTATTTT
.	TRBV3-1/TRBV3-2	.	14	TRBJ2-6	CASRQGTGANVLTF	TGTGCCAGCAGGCAGGGTACTGGGGCCAACGTCCTGACTTTC
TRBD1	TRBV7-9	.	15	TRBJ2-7	CASSPPGQGFLEQYF	TGTGCCAGCAGCCCTCCGGGACAGGGTTTTCTCGAGCAGTACTTC
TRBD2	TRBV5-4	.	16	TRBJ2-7	CASSLGGGLAGLEQYF	TGTGCCAGCAGCCTCGGTGGAGGACTAGCGGGCCTCGAGCAGTACTTC
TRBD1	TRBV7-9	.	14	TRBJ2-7	CASSPKGDRGEQYF	TGTGCCAGCAGCCCGAAGGGAGACAGGGGCGAGCAGTACTTC
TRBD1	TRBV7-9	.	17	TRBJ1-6	CASSLFPRTGDNSPLHF	TGTGCCAGCAGCTTATTCCCCAGGACAGGGGATAATTCACCCCTCCACTTT
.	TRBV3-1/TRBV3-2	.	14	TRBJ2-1	CASSQGRAVNEQFF	TGTGCCAGCAGCCAAGGGCGGGCGGTAAATGAGCAGTTCTTC
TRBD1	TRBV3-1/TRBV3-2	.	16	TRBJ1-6	CASSDPRQGTNSPLHF	TGTGCCAGCAGCGACCCTAGACAGGGAACCAATTCACCCCTCCACTTT
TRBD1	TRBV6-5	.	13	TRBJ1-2	CASRQQGAYGYTF	TGTGCCAGCAGACAACAGGGGGCCTATGGCTACACCTTC
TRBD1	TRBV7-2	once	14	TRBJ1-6	CASSSRDRGSPLHF	TGTGCCAGCAGCTCACGGGACAGGGGTTCACCCCTCCACTTT
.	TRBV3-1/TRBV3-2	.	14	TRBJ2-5	CASSQDRLKETQYF	TGTGCCAGCAGCCAAGACCGACTGAAAGAGACCCAGTACTTC
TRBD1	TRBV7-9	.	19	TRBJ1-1	CASSLGRGSSQNMNTEAFF	TGTGCCAGCAGCTTGGGCAGGGGGTCGTCCCAGAACATGAACACTGAAGCTTTCTTT
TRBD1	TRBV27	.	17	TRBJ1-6	CASSHRGRGTYNSPLHF	TGTGCCAGCAGCCACAGGGGGAGAGGAACCTATAATTCACCCCTCCACTTT
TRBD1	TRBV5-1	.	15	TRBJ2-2	CASSATGDNTGELFF	TGCGCCAGCAGCGCGACAGGGGATAACACCGGGGAGCTGTTTTTT
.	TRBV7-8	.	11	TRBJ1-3	CASSPGNTIYF	TGTGCCAGCAGCCCGGGGAACACCATATATTTT
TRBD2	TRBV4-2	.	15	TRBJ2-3	CASSERGGLVDTQYF	TGTGCCAGCAGCGAGCGGGGGGGCTTAGTTGATACGCAGTATTTT
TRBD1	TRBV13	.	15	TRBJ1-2	CASSLSTGGSYGYTF	TGTGCCAGCAGCTTATCTACAGGGGGCAGCTATGGCTACACCTTC
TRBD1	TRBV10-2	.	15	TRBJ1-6	CASSERRTGFSPLHF	TGCGCCAGCAGTGAACGAAGGACAGGTTTTTCACCCCTCCACTTT
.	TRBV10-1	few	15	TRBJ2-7	CASSESIPRGNEQYF	TGCGCCAGCAGTGAGTCCATCCCCCGCGGGAACGAGCAGTACTTC
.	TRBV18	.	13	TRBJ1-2	CASSPGQDGGYTF	TGTGCCAGCTCACCAGGCCAGGATGGCGGCTACACCTTC
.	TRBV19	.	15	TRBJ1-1	CASSIVSQTNTEAFF	TGTGCCAGTAGTATAGTGTCACAGACAAACACTGAAGCTTTCTTT
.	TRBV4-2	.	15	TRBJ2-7	CASSQVLSGGYEQYF	TGTGCCAGCAGCCAAGTGTTGTCAGGGGGGTACGAGCAGTACTTC
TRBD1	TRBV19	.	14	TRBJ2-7	CAGGVGQGTHEQYF	TGTGCCGGAGGTGTGGGACAGGGGACCCACGAGCAGTACTTC